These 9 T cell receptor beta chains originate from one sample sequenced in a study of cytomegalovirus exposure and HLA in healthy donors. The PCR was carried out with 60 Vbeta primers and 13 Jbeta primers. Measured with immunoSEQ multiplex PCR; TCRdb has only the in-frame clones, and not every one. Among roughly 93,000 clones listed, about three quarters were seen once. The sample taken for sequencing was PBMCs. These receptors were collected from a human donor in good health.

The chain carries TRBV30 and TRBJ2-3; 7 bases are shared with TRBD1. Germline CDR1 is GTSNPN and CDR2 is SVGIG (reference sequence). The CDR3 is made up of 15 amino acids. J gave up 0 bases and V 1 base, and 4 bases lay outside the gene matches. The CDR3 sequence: CAWSAGTASTDTQYF. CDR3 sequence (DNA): TGTGCCTGGAGTGCCGGGACAGCTAGCACAGATACGCAGTATTTT. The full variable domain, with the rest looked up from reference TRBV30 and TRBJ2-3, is SQTIHQWPATLVQPVGSPLSLECTVEGTSNPNLYWYRQAAGRGLQLLFYSVGIGQISSEVPQNLSASRPQDRQFILSSKKLLLSDSGFYLCAWSAGTASTDTQYFGPGTRLTVL.

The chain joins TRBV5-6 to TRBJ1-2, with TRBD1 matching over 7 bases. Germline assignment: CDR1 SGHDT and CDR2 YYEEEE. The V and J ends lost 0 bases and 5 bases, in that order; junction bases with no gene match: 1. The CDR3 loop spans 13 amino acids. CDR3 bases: TGTGCCAGCAGCTTGGCAGGGGGATATGGCTACACCTTC. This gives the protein CASSLAGGYGYTF.

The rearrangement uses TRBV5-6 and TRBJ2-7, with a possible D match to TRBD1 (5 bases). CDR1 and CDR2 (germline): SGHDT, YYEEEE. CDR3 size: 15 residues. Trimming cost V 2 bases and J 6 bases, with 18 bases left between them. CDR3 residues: CASSFVLVDQGEQYF. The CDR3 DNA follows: TGTGCCAGCAGCTTTGTGCTGGTCGATCAGGGCGAGCAGTACTTC.

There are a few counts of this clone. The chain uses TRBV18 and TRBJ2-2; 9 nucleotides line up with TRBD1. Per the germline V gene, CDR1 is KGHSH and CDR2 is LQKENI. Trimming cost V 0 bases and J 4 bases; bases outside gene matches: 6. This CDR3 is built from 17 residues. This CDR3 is CASSPPGTGSGTGELFF. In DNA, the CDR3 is TGTGCCAGCTCACCACCGGGGACAGGGTCGGGCACCGGGGAGCTGTTTTTT.

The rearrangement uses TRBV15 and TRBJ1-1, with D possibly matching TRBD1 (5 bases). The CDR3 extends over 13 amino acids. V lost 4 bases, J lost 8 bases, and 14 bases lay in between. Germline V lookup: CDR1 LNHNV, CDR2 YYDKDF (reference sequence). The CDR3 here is CATSTRRGGEAFF. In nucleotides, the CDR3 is TGTGCCACCAGCACGCGACGCGGGGGGGAAGCTTTCTTT. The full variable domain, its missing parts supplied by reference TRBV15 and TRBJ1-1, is DAMVIQNPRYQVTQFGKPVTLSCSQTLNHNVMYWYQQKSSQAPKLLFHYYDKDFNNEADTPDNFQSRRPNTSFCFLDIRSPGLGDTAMYLCATSTRRGGEAFFGQGTRLTVV.

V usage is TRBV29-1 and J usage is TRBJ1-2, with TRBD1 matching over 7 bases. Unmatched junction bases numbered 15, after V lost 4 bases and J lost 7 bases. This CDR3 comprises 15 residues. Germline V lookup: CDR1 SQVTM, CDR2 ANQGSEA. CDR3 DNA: TGCAGCGTTGTGTTTTGGGGACAGCATATTGGTGGCTACACCTTC. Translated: CSVVFWGQHIGGYTF.

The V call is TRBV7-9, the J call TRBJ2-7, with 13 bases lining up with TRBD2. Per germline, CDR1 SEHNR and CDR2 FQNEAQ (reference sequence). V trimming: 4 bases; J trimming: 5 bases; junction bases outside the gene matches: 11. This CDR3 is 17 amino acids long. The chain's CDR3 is CASSSPGTSGTADEQYF. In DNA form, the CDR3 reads TGTGCCAGCAGCTCACCAGGGACTAGCGGGACTGCGGACGAGCAGTACTTC.

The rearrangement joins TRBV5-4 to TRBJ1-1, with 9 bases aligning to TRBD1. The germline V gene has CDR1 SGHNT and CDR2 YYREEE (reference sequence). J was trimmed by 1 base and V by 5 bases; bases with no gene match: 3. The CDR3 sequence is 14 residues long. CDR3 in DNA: TGTGCCAGCAGTTGGGGACAGGGGAACACTGAAGCTTTCTTT. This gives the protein CASSWGQGNTEAFF.

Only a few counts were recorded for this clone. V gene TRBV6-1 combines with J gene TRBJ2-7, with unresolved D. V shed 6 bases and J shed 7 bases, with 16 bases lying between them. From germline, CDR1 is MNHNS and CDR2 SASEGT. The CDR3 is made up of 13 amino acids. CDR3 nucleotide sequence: TGTGCCAGCAGCCCTGAGCTCCGGCGGGAGCAGTACTTC. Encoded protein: CASSPELRREQYF.